Following are 25 T cell receptor beta chains from one sample sequenced in a study of blood T cells in healthy people across ages. Primers used in a second PCR of about 6 to 11 cycles were a sample-barcoded 5' primer and a J-beta primer mix. TCRdb reprocessed the 5' RACE reads via MiXCR and lists one record per CDR3 protein. The sample contains about 640,000 distinct CDR3 sequences, less than 35% of which appear only once. Sequencing used blood. Receptors originate from a woman aged 80 or over in good health.

This rearrangement joins TRBV20-1 to TRBJ1-2; D ambiguous. Trimming pared 2 bases from V and 0 bases from J, leaving 10 bases between. The CDR3 length is 14 residues. The germline gives CDR1 DFQATT, CDR2 SNEGSKA (reference sequence). The CDR3 DNA reads as TGCAGTGCTAGACGAGGGCGGACTAACTATGGCTACACCTTC. It is translated as CSARRGRTNYGYTF.

This clonotype was counted between two and nine times. A junction boundary mismatches the germline segment, possibly from a read error. This chain uses TRBV3-1 with TRBJ2-7; D may match TRBD1 or TRBD2 (5 bases each). TRBJ2-4 matches the DNA end more closely, so the J call is doubtful. CDR3 length: 13 amino acids. Germline V gives CDR1 LGHDT, CDR2 YNNKEL (reference sequence). CDR3 region: CTSSPTGTTIQYF. CDR3 coding DNA: TGTACCAGCAGCCCCACCGGGACGACCATTCAGTACTTC.

As to this clonotype: This may stem from a read error, because a much larger clone lies one nucleotide away. The chain has TRBV12-5 and TRBJ1-2; D gene uncertain. The germline V gene has CDR1 LGHNT and CDR2 FRNRAP. The CDR3 spans 16 residues. The CDR3 protein is CASGLVAPGSDYDYTF. The DNA of the CDR3 is TGTGCTAGTGGTTTGGTAGCACCGGGGAGCGACTATGACTACACCTTC.

This clonotype was counted many times. The chain is built from TRBV7-8 and TRBJ1-1; D not certain. The CDR3 has 15 amino acids. Germline V gene sequence: CDR1 SGHVS, CDR2 FQNEAQ. With 5 bases removed from V and 4 bases from J, the gap between germline ends came to 17 bases. The CDR3 spells CASSPLAGGGTEAFF. DNA of the CDR3: TGTGCCAGCAGCCCCCTCGCAGGCGGCGGCACTGAAGCTTTCTTT. Filled out from reference TRBV7-8 and TRBJ1-1, the complete variable domain reads GAGVSQSPRYKVAKRGQDVALRCDPISGHVSLFWYQQALGQGPEFLTYFQNEAQLDKSGLPSDRFFAERPEGSVSTLKIQRTQQEDSAVYLCASSPLAGGGTEAFFGQGTRLTVV.

This clonotype appeared many times. J is TRBJ2-7 and V is TRBV7-2; 7 positions match TRBD2. The germline gives CDR1 SGHTA, CDR2 FQGNSA. Trimming removed 5 bases from V and 0 bases from J; junction bases left unmatched: 4. The CDR3 consists of 14 residues. The CDR3 protein is CASSASGSSYEQYF. CDR3 coding DNA: TGTGCCAGCAGCGCTAGCGGTAGCTCCTACGAGCAGTACTTC.

This clonotype has just a few counts. The genes are TRBV27 and TRBJ1-5; unclear D gene. V was trimmed by 6 bases and J by 4 bases, leaving 13 bases between them. Germline CDR1 is MNHEY and CDR2 is SMNVEV (reference sequence). The CDR3 runs to 14 residues. Here the CDR3 reads CASRVHGSNQPQHF. The DNA for the CDR3 is TGTGCCAGCAGGGTGCACGGGAGTAATCAGCCCCAGCATTTT.

Comment on this clonotype: A much larger clone lies one base from this, so it may be a read error. V and J are TRBV9 and TRBJ2-1; no definite D call. V lost 0 bases, J lost 10 bases, and 14 bases lay in between. This CDR3 comprises 14 residues. Looked up from germline, CDR1 is SGDLS and CDR2 is YYNGEE. CDR3: CASSVGLGLGEQFF. The DNA of the CDR3 is TGTGCCAGCAGCGTAGGCCTAGGCTTGGGCGAGCAGTTCTTC.

This sequence joins TRBV5-1 and TRBJ1-2; no clear D. V lost 3 bases and J lost 7, with 22 bases in between. The CDR3 sequence is 16 residues long. The germline V gene has CDR1 SGHRS and CDR2 YFSETQ. The DNA of the CDR3 is TGCGCCAGCAGCTCCGTACTGACGGGAGGGAGAGCTGGCTACACCTTC. This codes for CASSSVLTGGRAGYTF.

The chain employs TRBV5-1 and TRBJ2-1; no definite D call. Germline V gene lookup returns CDR1 SGHRS and CDR2 YFSETQ. Trimming cost V 0 bases and J 5 bases, with 6 bases left between them. The CDR3 sequence is 13 residues long. CDR3 DNA sequence: TGCGCCAGCAGCTTGGTCGCGAACAATGAGCAGTTCTTC. Amino acids: CASSLVANNEQFF. The whole variable domain, filled in from reference TRBV5-1 and TRBJ2-1, reads KAGVTQTPRYLIKTRGQQVTLSCSPISGHRSVSWYQQTPGQGLQFLFEYFSETQRNKGNFPGRFSGRQFSNSRSEMNVSTLELGDSALYLCASSLVANNEQFFGPGTRLTVL.

This clonotype turned up a few times. The gene calls are TRBV10-3 and TRBJ2-5; TRBD1 matches 8 bases. The CDR3 has 12 residues. The germline CDR1 and CDR2 sequences are ENHRY and SYGVKD. The trim removed 2 bases at V and 11 bases at J, leaving 4 bases unmatched. CDR3 sequence: CAISEGRQGQYF. The CDR3 nucleotides are TGTGCCATCAGTGAGGGCCGACAGGGGCAGTACTTC.

This clonotype showed up many times. The gene calls are TRBV27 and TRBJ2-7; 8 bases match TRBD1. The germline CDR1 and CDR2 sequences are MNHEY and SMNVEV (reference sequence). CDR3 size: 15 residues. The V segment lost 6 bases and the J segment 5 bases; nucleotides outside the gene matches: 12. The CDR3 DNA reads TGTGCCAGCAGCCGTACACGGGACAGGTATAACGAGCAGTACTTC. Its translation: CASSRTRDRYNEQYF.

This clonotype has more than one count but fewer than ten. This clone may be a read error of a much larger clone one base away. This chain joins TRBV12-3 or TRBV12-4 and TRBJ2-7, with a weak D call TRBD2 (6 bases). The V gene lost 3 bases and the J gene lost 2 bases, with 14 bases spanning the gap. This CDR3 is 15 amino acids long. CDR3 sequence: CASSFVRGRPYEQYF. CDR3 coding DNA: TGTGCCAGCAGTTTCGTCCGGGGGAGACCCTACGAGCAGTACTTC.

The V gene is TRBV18, the J gene TRBJ1-3; D is uncertain. Germline V gene lookup returns CDR1 KGHSH and CDR2 LQKENI. The CDR3 consists of 13 residues. V shed 3 bases and J shed 1 base, with 4 bases lying between them. CDR3 sequence reads: CASSPGSGNTIYF. For the CDR3, the DNA is TGTGCCAGCTCACCGGGGTCTGGAAACACCATATATTTT.

In its sample, this clonotype was seen many times. This chain connects TRBV9 to TRBJ2-4; possible D gene TRBD2, 7 bases. V shed 4 bases and J shed 8 bases, with 22 bases lying between them. The CDR3 covers 16 residues. CDR1 SGDLS and CDR2 YYNGEE come from the germline V gene. CDR3 DNA: TGTGCCAGCAGCCCGCGGGGGCCACCCGGGGGAGACATTCAGTACTTC. Residues: CASSPRGPPGGDIQYF.

With regard to this clonotype: A read error may be the cause here, since a much bigger clone is one base away. CDR3 amino acids: CASSLTPQGAPSGYTF. The CDR3 coding sequence is TGTGCCAGCAGCTTAACGCCCCAGGGGGCGCCCAGTGGCTACACCTTC. The genes are TRBV7-3 and TRBJ1-2; 8 bases agree with TRBD1. The germline V gene encodes CDR1 SGHTA and CDR2 FQGTGA. With V trimmed by 0 bases and J by 7 bases, 10 bases remained unmatched. This CDR3 is 16 amino acids long.

This clonotype has just a few counts. This chain joins TRBV6-2 or TRBV6-3 and TRBJ1-6, with D possibly matching TRBD1 (6 bases). Germline-derived CDR1 and CDR2 are MNHEY and SVGEGT. The CDR3 length is 17 residues. V lost 6 bases, J lost 5 bases, and 20 bases lay in between. The CDR3 DNA reads TGTGCCAGCAGCCCCAATGGGGCAGGGGTAGATAATTCACCCCTCCACTTT. This sequence encodes CASSPNGAGVDNSPLHF.

This clonotype was seen many times. The chain is built from TRBV7-2 and TRBJ2-1; the match to TRBD2 covers 9 bases. The CDR3 length is 15 residues. CDR1 is SGHTA and CDR2 is FQGNSA in the germline V gene. V lost 5 bases and J lost 2; bases outside the gene matches: 4. This chain's CDR3 is CASSPGLATYNEQFF. CDR3 DNA: TGTGCCAGCAGCCCTGGACTAGCGACCTACAATGAGCAGTTCTTC.

For this clonotype: A read error may be the cause here, since a much bigger clone is one base away. The CDR3 nucleotides are TGTGCCATCAGTCCGGGACGTCAAGAGACCCAGTACTTC. Amino acid sequence: CAISPGRQETQYF. The genes are TRBV12-3 or TRBV12-4 and TRBJ2-5; D might be TRBD1 or TRBD2, each matching 5 bases. This CDR3 has 13 residues.

The CDR3 spells CATSDRVRLSGANVLTF. CDR3 bases: TGTGCCACCAGCGACAGGGTCCGCCTCTCTGGGGCCAACGTCCTGACTTTC. The chain has TRBV15 and TRBJ2-6; 7 bases are shared with TRBD1. The ends lost 5 bases at V and 0 bases at J; junction bases unmatched: 7. CDR1 is LNHNV and CDR2 is YYDKDF in the germline V gene (reference sequence). The CDR3 runs to 17 residues.

This clonotype appeared many times. The chain carries TRBV7-2 and TRBJ2-7, with D tentatively TRBD1 (5 bases). The CDR3 contains 14 residues. Germline CDR1 reads SGHTA; CDR2 reads FQGNSA. The V and J ends lost 1 base and 3 bases respectively, with 10 bases between them. CDR3 region: CASSLGGRVYEQYF. The CDR3 region has the DNA TGTGCCAGCAGCTTAGGCGGCAGGGTCTACGAGCAGTACTTC.

This clonotype came up a few times. A much more abundant neighbour one base away suggests this may be a read error. The rearrangement joins TRBV12-3 or TRBV12-4 to TRBJ2-5; 8 bases align to TRBD2. Losses at the gene ends were 6 bases for V and 11 bases for J; bases not matched to a gene: 17. This CDR3 is 15 amino acids long. The CDR3, as DNA: TGTGCCAGCAGCACTCAGGCGGGGGGCCTCAATGAGCAGTACTTC. Protein: CASSTQAGGLNEQYF.

This clonotype was detected ten times or more. In DNA, the CDR3 is TGTGCCAGCAGCCAAGGGGACGGCCGGGCGGAGCAGTTCTTC. It codes for CASSQGDGRAEQFF. V gene TRBV4-2 combines with J gene TRBJ2-1, with D perhaps matching TRBD1 or TRBD2 (5 bases each). This CDR3 contains 14 residues. CDR1 is LGHNA and CDR2 is YNFKEQ in the germline V gene. The V end lost 1 base, the J end lost 10 bases, and 14 bases lay between the germline ends.

Only a few counts were recorded for this clonotype. The chain recombines TRBV2 with TRBJ2-1; 9 bases match TRBD2. CDR3 length: 14 residues. V gave up 7 bases and J gave up 4 bases; unmatched junction bases: 5. Germline CDR1 SNHLY, CDR2 FYNNEI. The CDR3 coding sequence is TGTGCCAGCAATGCGGGGGGGTTTTACAATGAGCAGTTCTTC. Translated: CASNAGGFYNEQFF.

At least ten counts were recorded for this clonotype. The chain links TRBV5-5 to TRBJ2-1; D could derive from TRBD1 or TRBD2 (6 bases each). This CDR3 spans 11 amino acids. Trimming removed 6 bases at V and 12 bases at J, with 13 bases between. In germline, CDR1 is SGHKS, CDR2 YYEKEE (reference sequence). The CDR3 DNA follows: TGTGCCAGCACCCCGGGGGCCAGGCAGTTCTTC. Translation gives CASTPGARQFF.

This rearrangement joins TRBV20-1 to TRBJ1-2, with 7 bases matching TRBD1. V lost 1 base to trimming and J lost 4 bases; unmatched junction nucleotides: 12. This CDR3 contains 16 residues. Germline V gene data show CDR1 as DFQATT and CDR2 as SNEGSKA (reference sequence). Here the CDR3 DNA reads TGCAGTGCTAGAGCCCCTACAGGGGCCCGCGGCTATGGCTACACCTTC. Protein sequence: CSARAPTGARGYGYTF.